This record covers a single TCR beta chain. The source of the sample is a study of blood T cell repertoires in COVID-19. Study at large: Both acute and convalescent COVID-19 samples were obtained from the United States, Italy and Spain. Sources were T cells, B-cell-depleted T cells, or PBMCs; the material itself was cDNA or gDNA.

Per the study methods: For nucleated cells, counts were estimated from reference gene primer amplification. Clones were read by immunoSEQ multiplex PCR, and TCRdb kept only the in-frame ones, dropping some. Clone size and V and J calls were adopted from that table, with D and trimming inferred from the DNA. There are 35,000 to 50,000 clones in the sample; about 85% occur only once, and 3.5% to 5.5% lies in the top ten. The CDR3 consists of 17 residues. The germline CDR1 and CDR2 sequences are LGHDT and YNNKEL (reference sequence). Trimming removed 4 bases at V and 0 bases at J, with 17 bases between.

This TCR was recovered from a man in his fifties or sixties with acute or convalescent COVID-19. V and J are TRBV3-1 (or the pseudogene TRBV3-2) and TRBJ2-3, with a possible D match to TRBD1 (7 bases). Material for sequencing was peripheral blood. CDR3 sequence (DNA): TGTGCCAGCAGCCCCCTGGGCCAGGGGGGTAGCACAGATACGCAGTATTTT. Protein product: CASSPLGQGGSTDTQYF.